The present entry profiles one T cell receptor (beta chain) with its context. Its antigen is currently unknown. The TCR beta CDR3 regions underwent amplification using RNA transcripts as the source. An initial round of RT-PCR targeting the TCR CDR3 relied on the HTBI primer set. One entry per CDR3 protein results from TCRdb running MiXCR on the multiplex PCR reads. The table lists roughly 300,000 distinct CDR3 sequences, roughly a fifth of them singletons. The data originate from a study of T cells in Graves' hyperthyroidism and ophthalmopathy. Study background: At the time of initial diagnosis and before any treatment, peripheral blood was collected.

CDR3 size: 13 residues. V lost 4 bases to trimming and J lost 0 bases, with 9 bases between them. Per germline, CDR1 SQVTM and CDR2 ANQGSEA. Hyperthyroidism was newly diagnosed in patients aged 18 to 65 (duration under 2 months). Whole-study results and caveats: Ophthalmopathy onset followed model prediction by a median approximately seven months. The majority of expanded thyroid clonotypes above 0.001 also appeared in blood.

This clonotype originated in a woman aged 50 to 60 with Graves' hyperthyroidism. Specimen: blood. V is TRBV29-1 and J is TRBJ1-1, with a weak D call TRBD1 (5 bases). The CDR3 sequence is CSVAGLMNTEAFF. For the CDR3, the DNA is TGCAGCGTTGCGGGGCTCATGAACACTGAAGCTTTCTTT.